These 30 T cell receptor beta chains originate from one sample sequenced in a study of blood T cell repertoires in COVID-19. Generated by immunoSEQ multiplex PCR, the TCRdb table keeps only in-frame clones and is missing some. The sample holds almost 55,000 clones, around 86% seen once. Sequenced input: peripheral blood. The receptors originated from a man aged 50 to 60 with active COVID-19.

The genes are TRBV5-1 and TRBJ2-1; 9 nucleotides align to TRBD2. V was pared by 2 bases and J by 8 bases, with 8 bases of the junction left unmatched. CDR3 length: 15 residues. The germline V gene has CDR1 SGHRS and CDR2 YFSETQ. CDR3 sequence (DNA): TGCGCCAGCAGCTTCGAGCGGGGGGCCCGGGATGAGCAGTTCTTC. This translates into CASSFERGARDEQFF.

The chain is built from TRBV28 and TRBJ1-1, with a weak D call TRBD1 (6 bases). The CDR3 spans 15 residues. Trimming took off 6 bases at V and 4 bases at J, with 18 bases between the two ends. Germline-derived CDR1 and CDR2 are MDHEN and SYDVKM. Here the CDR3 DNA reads TGTGCCAGCAGCCCACCGGCTCAGGGGTTCACTGAAGCTTTCTTT. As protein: CASSPPAQGFTEAFF.

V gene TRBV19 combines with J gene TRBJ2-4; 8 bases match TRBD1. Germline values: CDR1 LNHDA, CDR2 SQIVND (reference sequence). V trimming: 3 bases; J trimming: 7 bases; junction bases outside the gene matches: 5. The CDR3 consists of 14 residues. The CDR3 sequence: CASSMDRARNIQYF. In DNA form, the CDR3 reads TGTGCCAGTAGTATGGACAGGGCGAGGAACATTCAGTACTTC.

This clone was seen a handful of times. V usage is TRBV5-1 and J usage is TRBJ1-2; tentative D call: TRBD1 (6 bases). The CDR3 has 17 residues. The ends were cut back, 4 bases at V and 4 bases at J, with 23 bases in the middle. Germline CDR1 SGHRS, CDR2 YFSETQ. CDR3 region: CASSPSWGGSPLYGYTF. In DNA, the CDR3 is TGCGCCAGCAGCCCCTCCTGGGGGGGCAGTCCTCTCTATGGCTACACCTTC.

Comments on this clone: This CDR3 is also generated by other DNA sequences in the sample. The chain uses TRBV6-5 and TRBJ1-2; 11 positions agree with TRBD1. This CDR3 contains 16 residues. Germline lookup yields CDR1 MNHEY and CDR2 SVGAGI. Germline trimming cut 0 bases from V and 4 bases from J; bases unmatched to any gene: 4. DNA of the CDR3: TGTGCCAGCAGTTACTCGAGGACAGGGGGCGGCTATGGCTACACCTTC. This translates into CASSYSRTGGGYGYTF.

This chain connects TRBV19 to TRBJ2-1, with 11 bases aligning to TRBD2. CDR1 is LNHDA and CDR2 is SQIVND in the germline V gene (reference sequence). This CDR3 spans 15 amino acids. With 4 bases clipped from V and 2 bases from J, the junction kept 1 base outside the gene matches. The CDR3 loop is CASSKLAGAYNEQFF. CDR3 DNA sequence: TGTGCCAGTAGTAAACTAGCGGGGGCCTACAATGAGCAGTTCTTC.

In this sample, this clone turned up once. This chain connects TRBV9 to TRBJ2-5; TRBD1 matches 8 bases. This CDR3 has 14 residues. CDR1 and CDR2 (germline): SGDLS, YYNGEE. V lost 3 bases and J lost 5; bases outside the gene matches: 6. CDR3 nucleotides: TGTGCCAGCAGCGCCGGACAGGGAGAGGAGACCCAGTACTTC. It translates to CASSAGQGEETQYF.

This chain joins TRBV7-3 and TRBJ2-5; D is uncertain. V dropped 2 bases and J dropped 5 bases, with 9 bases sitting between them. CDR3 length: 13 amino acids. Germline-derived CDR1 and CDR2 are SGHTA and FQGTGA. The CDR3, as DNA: TGTGCCAGCAGCTTAGCGGCGCGGGAGACCCAGTACTTC. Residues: CASSLAARETQYF.

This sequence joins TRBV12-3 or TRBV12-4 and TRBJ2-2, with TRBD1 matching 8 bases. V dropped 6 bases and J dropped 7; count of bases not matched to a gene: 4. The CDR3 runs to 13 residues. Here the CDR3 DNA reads TGTGCCAGCAGGCTACAGGGGGTCGGGGAGCTGTTTTTT. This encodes CASRLQGVGELFF.

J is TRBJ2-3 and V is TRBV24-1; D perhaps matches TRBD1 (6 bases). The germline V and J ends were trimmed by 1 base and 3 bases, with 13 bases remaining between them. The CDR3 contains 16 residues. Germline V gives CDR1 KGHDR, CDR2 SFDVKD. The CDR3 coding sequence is TGTGCCACCAGTGATTTCCGCAGGGGCATAACAGATACGCAGTATTTT. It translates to CATSDFRRGITDTQYF.

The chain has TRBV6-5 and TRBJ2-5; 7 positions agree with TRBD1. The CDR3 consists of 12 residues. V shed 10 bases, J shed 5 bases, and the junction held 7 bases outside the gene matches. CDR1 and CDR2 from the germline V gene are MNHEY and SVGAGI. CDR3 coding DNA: TGTGCCATCAGACAGGGTGGGGAGACCCAGTACTTC. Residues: CAIRQGGETQYF.

The CDR3 loop reads CASSPTGVTPEKLFF. The CDR3 nucleotides are TGTGCCAGCAGCCCGACAGGAGTTACCCCTGAAAAACTGTTTTTT. V usage is TRBV7-2 and J usage is TRBJ1-4; D perhaps matches TRBD1 (6 bases). V was clipped by 5 bases and J by 7 bases, with 17 bases between them. CDR1 is SGHTA and CDR2 is FQGNSA in the germline V gene. The CDR3 is 15 residues long.

The CDR3 spells CASSQDRGLQETQYF. Written as DNA, the CDR3 is TGTGCCAGCAGCCAGGACAGGGGCCTCCAAGAGACCCAGTACTTC. The chain combines TRBV5-6 with TRBJ2-5, with TRBD1 identical over 9 bases. J lost 1 base, V lost 4 bases, and 5 bases had no gene match. Per germline, CDR1 SGHDT and CDR2 YYEEEE. The CDR3 covers 15 residues.

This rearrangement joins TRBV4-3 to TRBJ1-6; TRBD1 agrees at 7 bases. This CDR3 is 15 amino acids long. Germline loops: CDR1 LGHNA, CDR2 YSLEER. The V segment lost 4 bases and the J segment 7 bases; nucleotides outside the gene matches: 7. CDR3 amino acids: CASSRSGTANSPLHF. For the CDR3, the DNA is TGCGCCAGCAGCCGTAGCGGGACAGCGAATTCACCCCTCCACTTT.

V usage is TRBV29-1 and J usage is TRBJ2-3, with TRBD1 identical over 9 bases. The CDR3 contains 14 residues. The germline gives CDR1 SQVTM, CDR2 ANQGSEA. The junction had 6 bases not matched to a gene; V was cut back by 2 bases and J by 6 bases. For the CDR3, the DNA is TGCAGCGTTGAATTGGCGACAGGGGGGGATACGCAGTATTTT. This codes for CSVELATGGDTQYF.

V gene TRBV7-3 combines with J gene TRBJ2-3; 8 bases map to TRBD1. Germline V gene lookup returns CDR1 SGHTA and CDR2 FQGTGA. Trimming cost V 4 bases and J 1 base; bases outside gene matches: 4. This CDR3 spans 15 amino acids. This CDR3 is CASSYSTGGTDTQYF. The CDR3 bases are TGTGCCAGCAGCTACTCGACAGGGGGCACAGATACGCAGTATTTT. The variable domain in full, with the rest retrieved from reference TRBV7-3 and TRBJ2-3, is GAGVSQTPSNKVTEKGKYVELRCDPISGHTALYWYRQSLGQGPEFLIYFQGTGAADDSGLPNDRFFAVRPEGSVSTLKIQRTERGDSAVYLCASSYSTGGTDTQYFGPGTRLTVL.

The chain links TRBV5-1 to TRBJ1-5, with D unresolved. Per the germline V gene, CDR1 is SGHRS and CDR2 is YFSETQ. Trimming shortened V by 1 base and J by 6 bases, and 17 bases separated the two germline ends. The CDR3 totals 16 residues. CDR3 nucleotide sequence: TGCGCCAGCAGCTTGACCCCCGGCGGAGACGGTCAGCCCCAGCATTTT. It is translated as CASSLTPGGDGQPQHF.

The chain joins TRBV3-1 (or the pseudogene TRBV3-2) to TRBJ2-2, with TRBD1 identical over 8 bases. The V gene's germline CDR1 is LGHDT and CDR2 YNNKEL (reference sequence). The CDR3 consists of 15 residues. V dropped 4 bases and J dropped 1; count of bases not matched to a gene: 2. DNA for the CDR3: TGTGCCAGCAGCCGACAGGGGAGGAACACCGGGGAGCTGTTTTTT. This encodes CASSRQGRNTGELFF.

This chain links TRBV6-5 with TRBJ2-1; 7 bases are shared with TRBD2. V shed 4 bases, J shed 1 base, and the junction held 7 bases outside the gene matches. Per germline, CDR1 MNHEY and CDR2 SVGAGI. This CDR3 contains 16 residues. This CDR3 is CASSFLTSSSYNEQFF. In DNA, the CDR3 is TGTGCCAGCAGTTTCTTGACTAGCTCTTCCTACAATGAGCAGTTCTTC.

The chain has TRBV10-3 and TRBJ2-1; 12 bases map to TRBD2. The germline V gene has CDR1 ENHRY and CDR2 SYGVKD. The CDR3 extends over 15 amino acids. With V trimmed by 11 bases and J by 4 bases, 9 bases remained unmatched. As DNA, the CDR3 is TGTGCCTCGTGCAGACTAGCGGGGGAGTACAATGAGCAGTTCTTC. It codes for CASCRLAGEYNEQFF.

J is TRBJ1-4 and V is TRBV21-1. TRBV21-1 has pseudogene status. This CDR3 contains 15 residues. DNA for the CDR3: TGTGCCAGCAGCCCGGCGGGGGGAGCGAGGGAAAAACTGTTTTTT. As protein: CASSPAGGAREKLFF.

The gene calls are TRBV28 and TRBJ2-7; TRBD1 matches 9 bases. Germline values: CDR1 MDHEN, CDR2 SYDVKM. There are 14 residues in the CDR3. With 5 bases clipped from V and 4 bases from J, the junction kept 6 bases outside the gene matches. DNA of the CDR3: TGTGCCAGCAGTCAGATGGGACAGGGTTACGAGCAGTACTTC. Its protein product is CASSQMGQGYEQYF.

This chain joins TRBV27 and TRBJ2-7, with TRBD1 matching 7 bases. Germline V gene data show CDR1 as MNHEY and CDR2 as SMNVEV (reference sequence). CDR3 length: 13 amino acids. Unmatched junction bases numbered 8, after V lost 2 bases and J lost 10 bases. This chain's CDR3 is CASSLRDSQRQYF. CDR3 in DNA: TGTGCCAGCAGTTTAAGGGACAGTCAGAGACAGTACTTC.

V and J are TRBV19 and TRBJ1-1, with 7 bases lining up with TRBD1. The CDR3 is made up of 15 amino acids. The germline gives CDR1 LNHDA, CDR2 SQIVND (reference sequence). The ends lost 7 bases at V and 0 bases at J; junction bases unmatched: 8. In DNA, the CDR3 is TGTGCCAGTAAAGAGGGACAGATAATGAACACTGAAGCTTTCTTT. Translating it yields CASKEGQIMNTEAFF.

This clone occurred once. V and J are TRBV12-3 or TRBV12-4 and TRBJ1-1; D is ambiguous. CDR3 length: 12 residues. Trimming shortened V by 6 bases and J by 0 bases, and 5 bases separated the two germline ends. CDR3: CASSLLNTEAFF. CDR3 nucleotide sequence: TGTGCCAGCAGCCTTCTGAACACTGAAGCTTTCTTT.

The CDR3 sequence: CASSIVGSDQPQHF. The CDR3 DNA is TGTGCCAGTAGTATAGTGGGCAGTGATCAGCCCCAGCATTTT. The J gene is TRBJ1-5, the V gene TRBV19; D is undetermined. This CDR3 is built from 14 residues. V lost 1 base and J 5 bases, leaving 9 bases between the germline ends. Germline V gene lookup returns CDR1 LNHDA and CDR2 SQIVND (reference sequence).

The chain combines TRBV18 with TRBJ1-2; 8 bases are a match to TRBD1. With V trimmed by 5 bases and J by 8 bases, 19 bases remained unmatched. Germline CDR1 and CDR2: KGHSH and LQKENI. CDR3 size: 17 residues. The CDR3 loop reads CASSIQGVAATPGGYTF. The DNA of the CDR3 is TGTGCCAGCTCAATACAGGGGGTCGCGGCAACTCCCGGCGGCTACACCTTC.

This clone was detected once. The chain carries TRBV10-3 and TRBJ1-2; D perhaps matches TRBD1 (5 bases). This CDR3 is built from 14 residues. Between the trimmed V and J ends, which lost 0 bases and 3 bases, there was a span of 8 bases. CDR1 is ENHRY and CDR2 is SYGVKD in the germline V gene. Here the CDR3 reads CAISESGAHYGYTF. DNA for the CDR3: TGTGCCATCAGTGAGTCAGGGGCGCACTATGGCTACACCTTC.

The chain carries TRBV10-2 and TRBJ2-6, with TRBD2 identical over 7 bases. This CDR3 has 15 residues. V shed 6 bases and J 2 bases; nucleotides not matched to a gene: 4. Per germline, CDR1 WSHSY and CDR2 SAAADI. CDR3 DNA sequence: TGCGCCAGCAGCGATGGGGGGGCTGGGGCCAACGTCCTGACTTTC. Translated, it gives CASSDGGAGANVLTF.

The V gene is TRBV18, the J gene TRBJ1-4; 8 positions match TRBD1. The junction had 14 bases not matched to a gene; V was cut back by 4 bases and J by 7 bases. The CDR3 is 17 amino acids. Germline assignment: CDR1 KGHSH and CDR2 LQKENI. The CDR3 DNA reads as TGTGCCAGCTCACGCATCAATTCGGACAGGGTCGGTGAAAAACTGTTTTTT. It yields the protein CASSRINSDRVGEKLFF.